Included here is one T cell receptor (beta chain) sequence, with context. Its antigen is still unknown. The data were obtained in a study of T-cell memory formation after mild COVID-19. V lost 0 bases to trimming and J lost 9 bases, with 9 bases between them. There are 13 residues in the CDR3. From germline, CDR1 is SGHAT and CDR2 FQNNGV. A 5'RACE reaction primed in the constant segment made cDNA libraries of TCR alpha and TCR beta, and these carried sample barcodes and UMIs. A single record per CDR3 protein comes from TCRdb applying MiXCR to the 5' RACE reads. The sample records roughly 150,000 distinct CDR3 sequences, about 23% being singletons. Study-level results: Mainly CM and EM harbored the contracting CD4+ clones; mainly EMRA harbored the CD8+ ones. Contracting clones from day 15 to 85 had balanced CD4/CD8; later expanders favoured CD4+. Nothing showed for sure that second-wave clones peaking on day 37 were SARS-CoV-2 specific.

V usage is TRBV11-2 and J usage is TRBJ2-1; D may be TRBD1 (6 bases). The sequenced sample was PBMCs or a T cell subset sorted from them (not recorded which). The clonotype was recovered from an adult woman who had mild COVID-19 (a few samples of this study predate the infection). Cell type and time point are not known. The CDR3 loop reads CASSLEQGVEQFF. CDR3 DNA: TGTGCCAGCAGCTTAGAACAGGGCGTTGAGCAGTTCTTC. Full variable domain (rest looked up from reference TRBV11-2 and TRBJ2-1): EAGVAQSPRYKIIEKRQSVAFWCNPISGHATLYWYQQILGQGPKLLIQFQNNGVVDDSQLPKDRFSAERLKGVDSTLKIQPAKLEDSAVYLCASSLEQGVEQFFGPGTRLTVL.